The 15 T cell receptor beta chains reported below all come from one sample, sequenced in a study of T-cell reconstitution after alpha-beta-depleted transplantation in children. Unique molecular identifiers were used in preparing the TCRbeta library. TCRdb redid the calling of the PCR reads with MiXCR, one entry per CDR3 protein. The data contain about 830,000 distinct CDR3 sequences, roughly 15% of them singletons. This sample comprised PBMCs, mostly from graft donor cells, obtained 360 days after TCRalphabeta/CD19-depleted stem cell transplant. Every receptor here comes from a male patient younger than 18 who had a stem cell transplant for acute lymphoblastic leukemia, so the T cells may come from the graft donor.

In the case of this clonotype: The junction departs from the called germline gene at one end, perhaps through a read error. The rearrangement joins TRBV4-1 to TRBJ2-5, with D tentatively TRBD1 (6 bases). In germline, CDR1 is MGHRA, CDR2 YSYEKL. The CDR3 is 14 amino acids. The DNA of the CDR3 is TGCGCCAGCAGCCAAGATGGGCTTAGGGGGACATGGAACTTC. Translating it yields CASSQDGLRGTWNF.

V is TRBV5-1 and J is TRBJ2-7; 11 nucleotides line up with TRBD2. The germline CDR1 and CDR2 sequences are SGHRS and YFSETQ. Unmatched junction bases numbered 9, after V lost 3 bases and J lost 7 bases. This CDR3 has 15 amino acids. Here the CDR3 DNA reads TGCGCCAGCAGCTACTTAGCGGGAGGGCCTCAGGAGCAGTACTTC. It encodes CASSYLAGGPQEQYF.

This chain connects TRBV12-3 or TRBV12-4 to TRBJ2-3; no clear D gene. The CDR3 contains 15 residues. V lost 3 bases and J 0 bases, leaving 10 bases between the germline ends. The CDR3 sequence: CASSLGVKSTDTQYF. In nucleotides, the CDR3 is TGTGCCAGCAGTTTGGGTGTGAAGAGCACAGATACGCAGTATTTT.

Only a few counts were recorded for this clonotype. CDR3 nucleotides: TGCGCCAGCAGCCAGTCTAAGATTTGGCAGGGGAAAGTATACGGGAGGAACTACGAGCAGTACTTC. This codes for CASSQSKIWQGKVYGRNYEQYF. The chain has TRBV4-3 and TRBJ2-7; a possible D gene is TRBD2 (7 bases). The V end was cut by 3 bases, the J end by 3 bases, with 36 bases between. Germline V gene data show CDR1 as LGHNA and CDR2 as YSLEER. CDR3 length equals 22 residues.

The V call is TRBV11-1, the J call TRBJ1-1; 8 nucleotides align to TRBD1. This CDR3 has 18 amino acids. The germline CDR1 and CDR2 sequences are SGHAT and FQDESV (reference sequence). V shed 1 base, J shed 0 bases, and the junction held 10 bases outside the gene matches. The CDR3 nucleotides are TGTGCCAGCAGCTTAGGGTGGGACAGGAAAGGAATGAACACTGAAGCTTTCTTT. It yields the protein CASSLGWDRKGMNTEAFF.

The chain recombines TRBV6-5 with TRBJ2-1; D gene ambiguous. Germline V CDR1 and CDR2: MNHEY, SVGAGI. Deletions cut 4 bases from V and 7 bases from J, with 17 bases between. This CDR3 region has 15 residues. CDR3 nucleotide sequence: TGTGCCAGCAGTTCCCGCCCAAGTTTAGTAAATGAGCAGTTCTTC. It is translated as CASSSRPSLVNEQFF.

This clonotype was observed a handful of times. J is TRBJ1-4 and V is TRBV12-3 or TRBV12-4; 9 nucleotides agree with TRBD1. Losses at the gene ends were 6 bases for V and 6 bases for J; bases not matched to a gene: 5. The CDR3 is 14 amino acids. CDR3 sequence: CASSPQGAHEKLFF. The CDR3 region has the DNA TGTGCCAGCAGCCCACAGGGGGCTCATGAAAAACTGTTTTTT.

This clonotype came up a few times. The V call is TRBV10-3, the J call TRBJ2-4, with D tentatively TRBD1 or TRBD2 (7 bases each). The CDR3 covers 19 residues. V was pared by 6 bases and J by 1 base, with 25 bases between. Germline loops: CDR1 ENHRY, CDR2 SYGVKD. The CDR3 bases are TGTGCCATCAGCCAGGGGGTAGCGGGCCGGAAGAAGGCCAAAAACATTCAGTACTTC. This gives the protein CAISQGVAGRKKAKNIQYF.

This clonotype was seen a few times. The chain has TRBV6-6 and TRBJ1-3; D is ambiguous. Germline loops: CDR1 MNHNY, CDR2 SVGAGI (reference sequence). The V end lost 2 bases, the J end lost 1 base, and 3 bases lay between the germline ends. This CDR3 contains 13 residues. CDR3: CASSYRSGNTIYF. The CDR3 bases are TGTGCCAGCAGTTACAGGTCTGGAAACACCATATATTTT.

This clonotype was found many times. The junction departs from germline at one end; a sequencing error may be responsible. CDR3 region: CASSLGPNYEQYF. For the CDR3, the DNA is TGTGCCAGCAGCTTAGGGCCCAACTACGAGCAGTACTTC. The chain carries TRBV5-1 and TRBJ2-7; D remains unclear. CDR3 length: 13 residues. CDR1 and CDR2 from the germline V gene are SGHRS and YFSETQ. The whole variable domain, remainder taken from reference TRBV5-1 and TRBJ2-7, is KAGVTQTPRYLIKTRGQQVTLSCSPISGHRSVSWYQQTPGQGLQFLFEYFSETQRNKGNFPGRFSGRQFSNSRSEMNVSTLELGDSALYLCASSLGPNYEQYFGPGTRLTVT.

The chain joins TRBV29-1 to TRBJ1-1; D not resolved. The germline V and J ends were trimmed by 6 bases and 0 bases, with 11 bases remaining between them. CDR3 length: 13 amino acids. Germline loops: CDR1 SQVTM, CDR2 ANQGSEA. The DNA for the CDR3 is TGCAGCGTCCTGAGGGTTATGAACACTGAAGCTTTCTTT. As protein: CSVLRVMNTEAFF.

This clonotype has a single count. This rearrangement joins TRBV5-1 to TRBJ2-2, with 10 bases identical to TRBD2. The CDR3 sequence is 17 residues long. Unmatched junction bases numbered 4, after V lost 2 bases and J lost 0 bases. Germline V gives CDR1 SGHRS, CDR2 YFSETQ. Here the CDR3 reads CASSFPLAGSNTGELFF. The CDR3 nucleotides are TGCGCCAGCAGCTTTCCACTAGCGGGGTCGAACACCGGGGAGCTGTTTTTT.

Many counts were recorded for this clonotype. The chain links TRBV7-9 to TRBJ1-6; D remains unclear. CDR3 size: 16 residues. V gave up 6 bases and J gave up 2 bases, with 14 bases separating them. Germline-derived CDR1 and CDR2 are SEHNR and FQNEAQ (reference sequence). The CDR3 bases are TGTGCCAGCAGGGAAATCAACGATCCCTATAATTCACCCCTCCACTTT. It is translated as CASREINDPYNSPLHF.

This chain connects TRBV25-1 to TRBJ2-7; a possible D gene is TRBD2 (6 bases). Trimming cost V 1 base and J 5 bases, with 12 bases left between them. Germline V gene lookup returns CDR1 MGHDK and CDR2 SYGVNS. The CDR3 runs 14 residues. The CDR3 DNA sequence: TGTGCCAGCAGTGAATTGGCGGGGCCCGACGAGCAGTACTTC. It encodes CASSELAGPDEQYF.

In its sample, this clonotype was seen once. The chain uses TRBV11-2 and TRBJ2-7; a possible D gene is TRBD1 (5 bases). Per the germline V gene, CDR1 is SGHAT and CDR2 is FQNNGV. This CDR3 comprises 17 residues. V was clipped by 2 bases and J by 2 bases, with 19 bases between them. This CDR3 reads CASSLRDSIVSPYEQYF. The CDR3 DNA is TGTGCCAGCAGCTTAAGAGACAGTATTGTTTCACCCTACGAGCAGTACTTC.